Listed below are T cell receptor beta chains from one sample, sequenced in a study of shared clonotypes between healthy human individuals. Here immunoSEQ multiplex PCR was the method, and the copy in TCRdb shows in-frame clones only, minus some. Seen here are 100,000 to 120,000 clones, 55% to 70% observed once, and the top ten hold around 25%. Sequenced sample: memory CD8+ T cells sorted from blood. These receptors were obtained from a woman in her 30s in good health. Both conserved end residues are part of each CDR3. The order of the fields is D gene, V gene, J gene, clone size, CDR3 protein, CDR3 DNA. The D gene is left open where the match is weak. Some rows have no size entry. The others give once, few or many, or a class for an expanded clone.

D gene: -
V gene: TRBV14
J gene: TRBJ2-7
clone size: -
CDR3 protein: CASSHLLWSYEQYF
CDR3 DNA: TGTGCCAGCAGCCACCTCCTTTGGTCCTACGAGCAGTACTTC

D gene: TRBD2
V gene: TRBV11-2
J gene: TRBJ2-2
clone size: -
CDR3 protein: CASSRFGGSPWTGELFF
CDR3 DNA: TGTGCCAGCAGCCGGTTCGGCGGGAGTCCTTGGACCGGGGAGCTGTTTTTT

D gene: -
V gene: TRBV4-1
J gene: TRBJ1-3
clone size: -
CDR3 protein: CASSPRPISGNTIYF
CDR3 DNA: TGCGCCAGCAGCCCCAGACCGATCTCTGGAAACACCATATATTTT

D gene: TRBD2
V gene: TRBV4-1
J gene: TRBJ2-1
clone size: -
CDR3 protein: CASSRTSGSGEQFF
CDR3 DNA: TGCGCCAGCAGCCGGACTAGCGGGAGTGGTGAGCAGTTCTTC

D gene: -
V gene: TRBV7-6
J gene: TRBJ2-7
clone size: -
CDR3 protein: CASSPTGYYEQYF
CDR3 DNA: TGTGCCAGCAGTCCTACAGGTTACTACGAGCAGTACTTC

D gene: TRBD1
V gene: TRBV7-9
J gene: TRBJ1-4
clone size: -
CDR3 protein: CASSIGAGTGSEKLFF
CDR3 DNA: TGTGCCAGCAGCATAGGAGCCGGGACAGGGTCTGAAAAACTGTTTTTT

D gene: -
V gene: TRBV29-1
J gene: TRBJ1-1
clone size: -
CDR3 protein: CSVVGVATSPAEAFF
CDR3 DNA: TGCAGCGTTGTCGGTGTGGCGACATCACCTGCTGAAGCTTTCTTT

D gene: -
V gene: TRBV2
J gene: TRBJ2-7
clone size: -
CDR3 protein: CASSAVLSYEQYF
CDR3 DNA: TGTGCCAGCAGTGCAGTGTTATCCTACGAGCAGTACTTC

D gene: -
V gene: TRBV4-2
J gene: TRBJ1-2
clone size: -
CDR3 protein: CASSQGSSYGYTF
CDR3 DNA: TGTGCCAGCAGCCAAGGGAGCAGCTATGGCTACACCTTC

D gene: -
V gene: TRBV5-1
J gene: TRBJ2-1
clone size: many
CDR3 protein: CASSSELAAYNEQFF
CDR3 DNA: TGCGCCAGCAGCTCGGAACTAGCAGCCTACAATGAGCAGTTCTTC

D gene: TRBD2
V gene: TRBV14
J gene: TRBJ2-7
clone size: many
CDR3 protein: CASSQPGLPDSYEQYF
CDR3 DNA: TGTGCCAGCAGCCAACCGGGACTACCCGATTCCTACGAGCAGTACTTC

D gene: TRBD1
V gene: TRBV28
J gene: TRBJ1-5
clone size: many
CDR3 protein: CASSSTGSGNQPQHF
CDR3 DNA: TGTGCCAGCAGCTCGACAGGGTCAGGCAATCAGCCCCAGCATTTT

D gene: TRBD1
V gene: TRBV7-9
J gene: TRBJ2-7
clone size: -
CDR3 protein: CASSLGTGGFKEQYF
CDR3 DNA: TGTGCCAGCAGCTTAGGGACAGGGGGCTTCAAGGAGCAGTACTTC

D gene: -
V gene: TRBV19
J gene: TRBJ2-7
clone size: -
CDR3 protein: CASSIALGAEQYF
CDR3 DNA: TGTGCCAGTAGTATAGCCCTCGGCGCCGAGCAGTACTTC

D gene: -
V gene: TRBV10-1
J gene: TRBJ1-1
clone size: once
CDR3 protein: CASNDPGDTEAFF
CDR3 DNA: TGCGCCAGCAATGACCCCGGGGACACTGAAGCTTTCTTT

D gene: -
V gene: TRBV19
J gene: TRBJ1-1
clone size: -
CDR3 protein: CASSIEGLNTEAFF
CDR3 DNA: TGTGCCAGTAGTATAGAGGGGTTGAACACTGAAGCTTTCTTT

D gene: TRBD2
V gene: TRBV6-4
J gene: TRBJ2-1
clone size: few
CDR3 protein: CASSDSAGTSSNEQFF
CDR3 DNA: TGTGCCAGCAGTGACTCCGCCGGGACTAGTAGTAATGAGCAGTTCTTC

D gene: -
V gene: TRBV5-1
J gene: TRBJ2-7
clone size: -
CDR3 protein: CASSPPRLTYEQYF
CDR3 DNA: TGCGCCAGCAGCCCCCCGAGGCTCACTTACGAGCAGTACTTC

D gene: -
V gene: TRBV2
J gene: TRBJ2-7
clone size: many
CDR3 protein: CASKGSYEQYF
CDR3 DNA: TGTGCCAGCAAGGGCTCCTACGAGCAGTACTTC

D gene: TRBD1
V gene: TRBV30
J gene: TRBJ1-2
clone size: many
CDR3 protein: CAWSYPGTGVGYTF
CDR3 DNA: TGTGCCTGGTCGTACCCCGGGACAGGGGTGGGCTACACCTTC

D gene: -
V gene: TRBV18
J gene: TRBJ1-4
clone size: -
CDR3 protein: CASSPLEGTTNEKLFF
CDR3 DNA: TGTGCCAGCTCACCACTGGAGGGGACAACTAATGAAAAACTGTTTTTT

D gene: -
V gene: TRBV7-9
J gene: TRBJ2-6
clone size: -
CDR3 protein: CASSPAGGANVLTF
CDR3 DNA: TGTGCCAGCAGCCCGGCCGGAGGAGCCAACGTCCTGACTTTC

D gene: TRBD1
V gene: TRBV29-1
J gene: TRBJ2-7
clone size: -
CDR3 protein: CSARTGGSYEQYF
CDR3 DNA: TGCAGCGCAAGAACAGGGGGTAGCTACGAGCAGTACTTC

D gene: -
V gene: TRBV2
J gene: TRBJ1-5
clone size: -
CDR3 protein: CASSEGTASNQPQHF
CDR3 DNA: TGTGCCAGCAGTGAAGGGACGGCCAGCAATCAGCCCCAGCATTTT

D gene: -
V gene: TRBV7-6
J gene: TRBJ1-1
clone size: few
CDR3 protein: CASSPQGWEAFF
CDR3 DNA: TGTGCCAGCAGCCCGCAGGGGTGGGAAGCTTTCTTT

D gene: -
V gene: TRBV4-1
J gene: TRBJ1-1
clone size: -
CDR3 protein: CASSQRGGDKDEAFF
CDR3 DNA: TGCGCCAGCAGCCAACGAGGGGGGGACAAGGATGAAGCTTTCTTT

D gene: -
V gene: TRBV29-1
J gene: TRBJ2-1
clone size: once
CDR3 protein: CSVEGGLVNEQFF
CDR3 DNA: TGCAGCGTTGAGGGTGGCCTAGTCAATGAGCAGTTCTTC

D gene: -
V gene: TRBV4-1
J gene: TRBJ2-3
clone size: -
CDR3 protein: CASSHGEEADTQYF
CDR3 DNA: TGCGCCAGCAGCCATGGGGAGGAGGCAGATACGCAGTATTTT

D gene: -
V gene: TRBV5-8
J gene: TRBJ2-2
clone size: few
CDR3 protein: CASSLTSYPHTGELFF
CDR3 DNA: TGTGCCAGCAGCTTGACAAGCTATCCCCACACCGGGGAGCTGTTTTTT

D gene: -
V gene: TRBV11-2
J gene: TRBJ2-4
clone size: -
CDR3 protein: CASSAHRFGNIQYF
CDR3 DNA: TGTGCCAGCAGCGCCCACAGGTTCGGAAACATTCAGTACTTC

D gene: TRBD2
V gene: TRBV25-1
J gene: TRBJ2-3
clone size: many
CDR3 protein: CASSDGLAGGTDTQYF
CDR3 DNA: TGTGCCAGCAGTGACGGACTAGCGGGAGGGACAGATACGCAGTATTTT

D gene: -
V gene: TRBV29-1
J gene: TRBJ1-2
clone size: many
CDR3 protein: CSVELAGPYGYTF
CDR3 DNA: TGCAGCGTTGAATTAGCAGGGCCGTATGGCTACACCTTC

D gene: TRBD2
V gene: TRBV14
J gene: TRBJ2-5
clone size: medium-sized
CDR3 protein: CASSQDMGLGYETQYF
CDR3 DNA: TGTGCCAGCAGCCAAGATATGGGACTAGGGTATGAGACCCAGTACTTC

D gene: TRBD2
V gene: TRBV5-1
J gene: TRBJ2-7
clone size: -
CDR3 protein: CASSLATSGRSIYYEQYF
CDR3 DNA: TGCGCCAGCAGCTTGGCGACTAGCGGGCGTTCGATTTACTACGAGCAGTACTTC

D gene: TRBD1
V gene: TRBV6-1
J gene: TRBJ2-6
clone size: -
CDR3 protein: CASSPTGGGANVLTF
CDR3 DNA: TGTGCCAGCAGCCCCACAGGGGGTGGGGCCAACGTCCTGACTTTC

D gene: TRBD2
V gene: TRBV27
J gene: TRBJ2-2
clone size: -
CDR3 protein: CASSFVGAASGSFWELFF
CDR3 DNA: TGTGCCAGCAGTTTTGTTGGCGCTGCTAGCGGGAGTTTCTGGGAGCTGTTTTTT

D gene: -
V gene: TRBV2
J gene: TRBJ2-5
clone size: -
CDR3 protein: CASLGRREETQYF
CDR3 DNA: TGTGCCAGCTTGGGACGGAGAGAAGAGACCCAGTACTTC

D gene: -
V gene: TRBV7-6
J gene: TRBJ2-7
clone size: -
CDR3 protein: CASSFAGEGYEQYF
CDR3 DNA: TGTGCCAGCAGCTTCGCAGGGGAGGGATACGAGCAGTACTTC

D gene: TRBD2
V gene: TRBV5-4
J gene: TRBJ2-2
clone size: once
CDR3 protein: CASSMGLAGGPNTGELFF
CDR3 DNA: TGTGCCAGCAGCATGGGACTAGCGGGAGGCCCGAACACCGGGGAGCTGTTTTTT

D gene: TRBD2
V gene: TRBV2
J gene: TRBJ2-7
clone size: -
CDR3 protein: CAKRTSAAYEQYF
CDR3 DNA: TGTGCCAAAAGGACTAGCGCTGCCTACGAGCAGTACTTC

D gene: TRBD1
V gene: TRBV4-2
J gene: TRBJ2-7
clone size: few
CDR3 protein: CASSQEAGQGANEQYF
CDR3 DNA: TGTGCCAGCAGCCAAGAGGCGGGACAGGGGGCAAACGAGCAGTACTTC

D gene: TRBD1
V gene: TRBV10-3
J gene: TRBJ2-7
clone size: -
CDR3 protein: CAISVTDRGLFRYEQYF
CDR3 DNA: TGTGCCATCAGTGTCACGGACAGGGGGCTTTTTCGGTACGAGCAGTACTTC

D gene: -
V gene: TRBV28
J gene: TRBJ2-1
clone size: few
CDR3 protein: CASSLEGSYNEQFF
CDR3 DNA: TGTGCCAGCAGTTTAGAGGGGTCCTACAATGAGCAGTTCTTC